This TCR beta chain was recorded in a study of T cell repertoires in cytomegalovirus infection. Across the study: TCR beta signatures that were public indicated CMV infection and matching HLA type. Study-wide results and limits: Carriers of CMV plus the relevant HLA were identified by cumulative public TCR beta family frequency.

This clonotype has a count of ten or more. Its antigen is unknown. The CDR3 length is 13 residues. Deletions cut 6 bases from V and 6 bases from J, with 14 bases between. The V gene's germline CDR1 is MNHEY and CDR2 SMNVEV (reference sequence). TCRdb reprocessed the reads with MiXCR, giving one entry per CDR3 protein. The table lists hundreds of thousands of distinct CDR3 sequences, roughly 30% of them singletons. This specimen was cultured CD8+ T cells from PBMCs, taken from culture after CMV antigen stimulation. The chain recombines TRBV27 with TRBJ1-1; D may be TRBD1 (6 bases). The receptor was derived from a human donor in good health (CMV status not recorded). Some clones in this sample may be carry-over from other donors' samples. CDR3 amino acids: CASSLGQGSEAFF. The DNA of the CDR3 is TGTGCCAGCAGCTTAGGTCAGGGGTCTGAAGCTTTCTTT.